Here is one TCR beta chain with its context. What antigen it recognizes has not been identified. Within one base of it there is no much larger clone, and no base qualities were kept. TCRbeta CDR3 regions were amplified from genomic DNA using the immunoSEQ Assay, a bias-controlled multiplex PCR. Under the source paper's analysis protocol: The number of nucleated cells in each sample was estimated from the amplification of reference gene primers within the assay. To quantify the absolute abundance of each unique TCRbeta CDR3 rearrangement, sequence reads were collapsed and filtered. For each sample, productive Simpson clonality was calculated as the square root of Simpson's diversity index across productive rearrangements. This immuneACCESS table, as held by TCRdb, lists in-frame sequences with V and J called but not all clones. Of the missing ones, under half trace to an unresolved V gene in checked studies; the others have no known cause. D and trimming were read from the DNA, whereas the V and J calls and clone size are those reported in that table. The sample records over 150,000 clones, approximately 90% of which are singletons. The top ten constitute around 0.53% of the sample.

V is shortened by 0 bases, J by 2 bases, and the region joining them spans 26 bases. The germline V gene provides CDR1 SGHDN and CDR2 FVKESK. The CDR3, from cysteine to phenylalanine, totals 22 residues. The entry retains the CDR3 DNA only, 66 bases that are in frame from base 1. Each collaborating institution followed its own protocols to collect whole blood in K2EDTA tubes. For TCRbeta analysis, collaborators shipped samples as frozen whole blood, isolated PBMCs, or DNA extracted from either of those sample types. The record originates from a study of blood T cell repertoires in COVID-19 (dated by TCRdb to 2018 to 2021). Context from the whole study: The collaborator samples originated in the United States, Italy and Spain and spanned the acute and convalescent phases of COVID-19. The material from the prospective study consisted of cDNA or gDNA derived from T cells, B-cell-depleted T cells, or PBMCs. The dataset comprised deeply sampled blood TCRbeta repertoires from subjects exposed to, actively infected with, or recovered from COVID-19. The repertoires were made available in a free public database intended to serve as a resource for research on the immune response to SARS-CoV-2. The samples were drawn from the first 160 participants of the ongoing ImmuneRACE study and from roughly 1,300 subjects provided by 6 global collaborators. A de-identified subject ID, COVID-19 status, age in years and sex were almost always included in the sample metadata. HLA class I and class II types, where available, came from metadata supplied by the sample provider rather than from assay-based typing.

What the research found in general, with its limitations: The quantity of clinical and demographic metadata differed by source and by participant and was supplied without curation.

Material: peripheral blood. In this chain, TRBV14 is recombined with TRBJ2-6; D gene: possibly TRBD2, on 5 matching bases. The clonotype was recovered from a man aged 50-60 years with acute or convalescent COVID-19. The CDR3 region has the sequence CASSQDERVGLLTNAGANVLTF. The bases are TGTGCCAGCAGCCAAGATGAAAGGGTGGGTTTACTGACTAACGCTGGGGCCAACGTCCTGACTTTC.